This T cell receptor (beta chain) was sequenced during a study of T cell responses to AZD1222 COVID-19 vaccine. Here immunoSEQ multiplex PCR was the method, and the copy in TCRdb shows in-frame clones only, minus some. Of about 80,000 clones in the sample, approximately 86% were seen once. In germline, CDR1 is LNHDA, CDR2 SQIVND (reference sequence). The CDR3 runs to 13 residues. Trimming took 7 bases from V and 5 from J, leaving 12 bases between them. The chain couples TRBV19 to TRBJ1-5; the D is unclear. The receptor comes from an adult in good health. Sample: peripheral blood, taken on day 0 of AZD1222 vaccination. In DNA, the CDR3 is TGTGCCAGTATGACGGGGAGGTATCAGCCCCAGCATTTT. Amino acids: CASMTGRYQPQHF.